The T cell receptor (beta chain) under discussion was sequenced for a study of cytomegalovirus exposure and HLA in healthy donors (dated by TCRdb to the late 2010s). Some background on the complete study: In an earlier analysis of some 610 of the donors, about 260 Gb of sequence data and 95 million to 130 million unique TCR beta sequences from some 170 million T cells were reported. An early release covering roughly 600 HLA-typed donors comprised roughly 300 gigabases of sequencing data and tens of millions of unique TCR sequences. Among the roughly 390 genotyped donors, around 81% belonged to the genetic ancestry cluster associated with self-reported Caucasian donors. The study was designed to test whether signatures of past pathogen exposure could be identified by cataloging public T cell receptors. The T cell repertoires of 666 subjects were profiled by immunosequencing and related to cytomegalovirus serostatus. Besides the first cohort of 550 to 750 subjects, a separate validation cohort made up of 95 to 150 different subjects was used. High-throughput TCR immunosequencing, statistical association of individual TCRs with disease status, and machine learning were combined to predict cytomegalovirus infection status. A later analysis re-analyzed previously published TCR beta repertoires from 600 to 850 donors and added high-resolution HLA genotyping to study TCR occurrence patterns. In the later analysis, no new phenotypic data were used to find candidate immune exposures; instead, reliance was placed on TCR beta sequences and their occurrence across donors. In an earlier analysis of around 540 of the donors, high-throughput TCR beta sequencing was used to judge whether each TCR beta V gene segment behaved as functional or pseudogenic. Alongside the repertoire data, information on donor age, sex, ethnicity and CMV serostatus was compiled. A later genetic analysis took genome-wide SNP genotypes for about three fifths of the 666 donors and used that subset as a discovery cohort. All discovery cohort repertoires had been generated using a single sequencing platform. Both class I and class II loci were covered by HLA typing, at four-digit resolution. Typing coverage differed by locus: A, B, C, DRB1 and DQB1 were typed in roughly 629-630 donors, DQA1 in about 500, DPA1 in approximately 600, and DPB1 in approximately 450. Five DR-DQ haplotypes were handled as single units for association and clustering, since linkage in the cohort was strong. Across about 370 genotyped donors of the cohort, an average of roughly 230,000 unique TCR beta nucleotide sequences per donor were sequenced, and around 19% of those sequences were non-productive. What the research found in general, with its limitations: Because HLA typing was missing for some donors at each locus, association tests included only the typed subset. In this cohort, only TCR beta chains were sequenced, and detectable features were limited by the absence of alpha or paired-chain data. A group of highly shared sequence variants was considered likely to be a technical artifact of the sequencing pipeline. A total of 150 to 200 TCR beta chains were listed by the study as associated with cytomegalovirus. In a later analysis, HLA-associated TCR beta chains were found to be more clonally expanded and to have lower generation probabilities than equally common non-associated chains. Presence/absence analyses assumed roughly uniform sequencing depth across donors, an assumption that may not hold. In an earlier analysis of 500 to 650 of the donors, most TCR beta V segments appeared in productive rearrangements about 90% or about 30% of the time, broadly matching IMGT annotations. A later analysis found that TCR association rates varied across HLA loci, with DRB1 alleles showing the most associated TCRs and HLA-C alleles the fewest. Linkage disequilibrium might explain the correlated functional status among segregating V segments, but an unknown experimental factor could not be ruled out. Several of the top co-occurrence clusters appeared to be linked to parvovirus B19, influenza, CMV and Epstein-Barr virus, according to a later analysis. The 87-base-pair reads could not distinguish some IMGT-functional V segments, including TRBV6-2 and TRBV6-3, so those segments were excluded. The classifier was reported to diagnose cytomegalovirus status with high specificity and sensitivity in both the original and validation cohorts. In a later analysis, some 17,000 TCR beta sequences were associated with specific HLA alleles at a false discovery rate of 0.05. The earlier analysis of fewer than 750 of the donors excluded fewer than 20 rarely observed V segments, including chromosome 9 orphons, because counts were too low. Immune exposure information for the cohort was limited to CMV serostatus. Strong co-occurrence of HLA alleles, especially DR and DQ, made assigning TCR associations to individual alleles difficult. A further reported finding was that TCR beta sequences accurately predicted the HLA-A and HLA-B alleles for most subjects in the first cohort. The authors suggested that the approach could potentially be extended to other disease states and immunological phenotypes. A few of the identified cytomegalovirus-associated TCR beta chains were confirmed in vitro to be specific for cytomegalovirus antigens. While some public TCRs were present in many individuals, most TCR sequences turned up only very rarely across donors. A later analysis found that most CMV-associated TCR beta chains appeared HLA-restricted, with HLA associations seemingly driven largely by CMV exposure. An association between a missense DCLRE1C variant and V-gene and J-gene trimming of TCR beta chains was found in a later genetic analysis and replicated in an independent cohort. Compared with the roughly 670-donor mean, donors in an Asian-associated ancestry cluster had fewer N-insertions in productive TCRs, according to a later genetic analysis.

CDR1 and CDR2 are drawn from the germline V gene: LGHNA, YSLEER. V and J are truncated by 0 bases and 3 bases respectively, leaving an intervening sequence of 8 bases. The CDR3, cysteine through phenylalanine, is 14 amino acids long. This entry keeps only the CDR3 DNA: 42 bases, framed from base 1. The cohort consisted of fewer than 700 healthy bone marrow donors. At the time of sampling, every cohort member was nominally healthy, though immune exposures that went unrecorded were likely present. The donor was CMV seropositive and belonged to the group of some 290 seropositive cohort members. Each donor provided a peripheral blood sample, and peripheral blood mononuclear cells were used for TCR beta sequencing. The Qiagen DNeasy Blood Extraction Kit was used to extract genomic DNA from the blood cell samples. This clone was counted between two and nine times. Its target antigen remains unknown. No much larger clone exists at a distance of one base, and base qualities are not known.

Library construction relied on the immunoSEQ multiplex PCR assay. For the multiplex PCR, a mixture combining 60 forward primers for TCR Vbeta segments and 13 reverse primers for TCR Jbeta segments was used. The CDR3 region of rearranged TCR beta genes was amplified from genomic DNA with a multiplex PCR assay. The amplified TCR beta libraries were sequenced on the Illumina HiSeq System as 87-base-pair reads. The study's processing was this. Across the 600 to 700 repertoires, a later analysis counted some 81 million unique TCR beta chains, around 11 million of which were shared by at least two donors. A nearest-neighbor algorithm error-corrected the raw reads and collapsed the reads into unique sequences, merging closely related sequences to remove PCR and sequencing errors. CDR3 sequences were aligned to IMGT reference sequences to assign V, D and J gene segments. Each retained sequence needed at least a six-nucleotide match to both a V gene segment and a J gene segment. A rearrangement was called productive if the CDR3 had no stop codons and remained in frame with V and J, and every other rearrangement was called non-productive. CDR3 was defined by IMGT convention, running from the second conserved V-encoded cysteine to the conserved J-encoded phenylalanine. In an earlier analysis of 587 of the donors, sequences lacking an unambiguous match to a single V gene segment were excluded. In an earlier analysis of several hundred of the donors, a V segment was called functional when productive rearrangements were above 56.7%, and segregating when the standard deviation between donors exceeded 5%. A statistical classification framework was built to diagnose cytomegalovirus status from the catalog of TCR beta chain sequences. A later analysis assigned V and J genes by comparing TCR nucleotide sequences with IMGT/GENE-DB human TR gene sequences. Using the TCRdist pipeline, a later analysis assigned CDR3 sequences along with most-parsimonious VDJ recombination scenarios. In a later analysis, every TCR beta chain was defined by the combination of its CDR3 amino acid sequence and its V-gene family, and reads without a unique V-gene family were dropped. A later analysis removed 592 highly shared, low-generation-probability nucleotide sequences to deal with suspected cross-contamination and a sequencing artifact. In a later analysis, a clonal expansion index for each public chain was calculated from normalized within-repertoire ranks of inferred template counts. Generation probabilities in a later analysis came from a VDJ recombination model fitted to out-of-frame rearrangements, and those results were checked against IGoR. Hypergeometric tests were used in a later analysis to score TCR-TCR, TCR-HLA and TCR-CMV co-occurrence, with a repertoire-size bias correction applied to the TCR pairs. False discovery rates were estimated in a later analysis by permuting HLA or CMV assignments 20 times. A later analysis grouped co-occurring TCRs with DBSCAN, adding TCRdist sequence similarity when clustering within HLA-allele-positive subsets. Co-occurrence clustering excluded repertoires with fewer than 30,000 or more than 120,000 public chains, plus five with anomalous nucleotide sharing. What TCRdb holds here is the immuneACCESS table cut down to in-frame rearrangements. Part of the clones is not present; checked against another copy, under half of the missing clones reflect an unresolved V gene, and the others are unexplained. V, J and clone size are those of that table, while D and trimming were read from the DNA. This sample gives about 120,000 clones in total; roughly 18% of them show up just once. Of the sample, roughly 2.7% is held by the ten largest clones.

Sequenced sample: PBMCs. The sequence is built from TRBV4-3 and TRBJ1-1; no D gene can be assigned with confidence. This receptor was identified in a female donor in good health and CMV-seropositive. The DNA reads TGCGCCAGCAGCCAAGAGACCGACTACACTGAAGCTTTCTTT. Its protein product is CASSQETDYTEAFF.